One sample yielded the 6 T cell receptor beta chains listed below, sequenced in a study of blood T cell repertoires in COVID-19. Here immunoSEQ multiplex PCR was the method, and the copy in TCRdb shows in-frame clones only, minus some. The data contain under 150,000 clones, just under 85% of them singletons. Sequencing was carried out using peripheral blood. The receptor source for this set is a woman between 40 and 50 years old with active or convalescent COVID-19.

CDR3 bases: TGTGCCAGCAGTGTCTTAGGGGAATACAATCAGCCCCAGCATTTT. It translates to CASSVLGEYNQPQHF. The chain recombines TRBV2 with TRBJ1-5; a weak D match, TRBD1 (5 bases). V was shortened by 4 bases and J by 3 bases, with 13 bases between the two germline ends. Per germline, CDR1 SNHLY and CDR2 FYNNEI. CDR3 length: 15 residues.

The chain combines TRBV29-1 with TRBJ1-1; 9 bases align to TRBD1. This CDR3 has 14 amino acids. Germline assignment: CDR1 SQVTM and CDR2 ANQGSEA. V lost 6 bases to trimming and J lost 0 bases; unmatched junction nucleotides: 5. The CDR3 spells CSVARDRVNTEAFF. For the CDR3, the DNA is TGCAGCGTGGCCCGGGACAGGGTGAACACTGAAGCTTTCTTT.

This sequence joins TRBV27 and TRBJ1-5, with TRBD1 as a possible D gene (6 bases). This CDR3 comprises 17 residues. Germline assignment: CDR1 MNHEY and CDR2 SMNVEV (reference sequence). The ends were cut back, 4 bases at V and 0 bases at J, with 16 bases in the middle. CDR3 loop: CASSSILQGYSNQPQHF. CDR3 DNA sequence: TGTGCCAGCAGTTCGATTCTCCAGGGGTATAGCAATCAGCCCCAGCATTTT.

The V gene is TRBV28, the J gene TRBJ1-2, with 7 bases fitting TRBD1. CDR3 length: 16 residues. Unmatched junction bases numbered 12, after V lost 0 bases and J lost 8 bases. CDR1 is MDHEN and CDR2 is SYDVKM in the germline V gene. The CDR3 spells CASSLWDPRTGKGYTF. CDR3 sequence (DNA): TGTGCCAGCAGTTTATGGGATCCCAGGACAGGAAAAGGCTACACCTTC.

The chain links TRBV18 to TRBJ2-7, with unresolved D. This CDR3 contains 11 residues. Germline V lookup: CDR1 KGHSH, CDR2 LQKENI. V was shortened by 3 bases and J by 7 bases, with 7 bases between the two germline ends. CDR3 protein: CASSPASEQYF. In nucleotides, the CDR3 is TGTGCCAGCTCACCGGCTTCAGAGCAGTACTTC.

The chain joins TRBV28 to TRBJ1-2, with 9 positions matching TRBD1. CDR3 size: 18 residues. Germline V gene lookup returns CDR1 MDHEN and CDR2 SYDVKM. V trimming: 4 bases; J trimming: 2 bases; junction bases outside the gene matches: 14. The CDR3 loop reads CASSSPGGDREGNYGYTF. In nucleotides, the CDR3 is TGTGCCAGCAGTTCCCCCGGAGGGGACAGGGAAGGCAACTATGGCTACACCTTC.